This T cell receptor (beta chain) was sequenced during a study of T cells after yellow fever vaccination. The V end lost 3 bases, the J end lost 6 bases, and 12 bases lay between the germline ends. Germline values: CDR1 SGHRS, CDR2 YFSETQ. The CDR3 is 13 residues long. Only a few counts were recorded for this clonotype. Its antigen is undetermined. A process of 5'RACE template switching, which added a universal primer site and UMIs, was used to make TCR cDNA. TCRdb independently ran MiXCR on the 5' RACE reads; one entry per CDR3 protein. This sample yields hundreds of thousands of distinct CDR3 sequences, of which roughly an eighth are seen a single time; roughly 3% belongs to the top ten. General study results and limits: Post-booster reappearance was seen for most primary-vaccination clones (just over 95% CD4, around 89% CD8). On re-exposure, the response was weaker but peaked faster, at day 5 versus 15.

The receptor was derived from a man aged 18 to 29 who received the YFV17D yellow fever vaccine. Material: CD4+ T cells sorted from PBMCs, obtained 15 days after the yellow fever booster vaccination. The chain joins TRBV5-1 to TRBJ1-1; D remains unclear. As DNA, the CDR3 is TGCGCCAGCAGCTCCGCGCAAATCGCTGAAGCTTTCTTT. Its protein is CASSSAQIAEAFF.